This TCR beta chain was sequenced for a study of T cell clones after liver transplantation. TCRdb keeps only in-frame clones here, not all; method: immunoSEQ multiplex PCR. The data contain around 60,000 clones, 70% to 75% of them singletons. The V and J ends lost 5 bases and 8 bases respectively, with 16 bases between them. Germline V CDR1 and CDR2: SGHVS, FQNEAQ. This CDR3 region has 13 residues. The TCR originated in a human donor who received a liver transplant. Sample: CD4+ T cells from blood, taken before liver transplant. V gene TRBV7-8 combines with J gene TRBJ2-7; D is uncertain. The CDR3 protein is CASSRAGDIQQYF. The CDR3 DNA reads TGTGCCAGCAGCCGAGCCGGCGACATCCAGCAGTACTTC.